This entry features one T cell receptor (beta chain) sequence. These data come from a study of early T cells in non-severe SARS-CoV-2 infection. MiXCR, run by TCRdb on the 5' RACE reads, gives a single entry per CDR3 protein. The table records 80,000 or so distinct CDR3 sequences, more than 13% of them present only once. Germline loops: CDR1 SGHRS, CDR2 YFSETQ. The V end lost 0 bases, the J end lost 0 bases, and 6 bases lay between the germline ends. The CDR3 covers 14 residues. The chain recombines TRBV5-1 with TRBJ1-1, with D unresolved. The TCR sequence derives from an adult who was a healthcare worker with PCR-confirmed SARS-CoV-2 infection or an uninfected control (not recorded which). Sequencing used whole blood. The DNA of the CDR3 is TGCGCCAGCAGCTTGGGCTTCATGAACACTGAAGCTTTCTTT. Translating gives CASSLGFMNTEAFF.